This TCR beta chain was obtained from a study of beta chain features in type 1 diabetes. Every bit of the isolated RNA underwent reverse transcription, so sequencing read expressed TCRB transcripts. Repertoires were generated with immunoSEQ multiplex PCR, while TCRdb's copy carries only in-frame clones and drops some. Counted here are under 300,000 clones, 11% occurring once; the ten biggest clones make up about 0.018%. A note on this clone: Antigen specificity is unknown.

The study's findings and limits: Among patients with Type 1 diabetes, TCRB CDR3s were moderately but significantly shorter in every one of the four CD4+ subsets.

The CDR3 covers 16 residues. CDR1 and CDR2 (germline): KGHSH, LQKENI. V lost 5 bases and J lost 8; bases outside the gene matches: 17. Sequencing was performed on naive CD4+ T cells from blood. The sequence derives from a man aged 30 to 39 with type 1 diabetes. This sequence joins TRBV18 and TRBJ1-2; 7 bases map to TRBD1. CDR3 DNA: TGTGCCAGCTCAACTAACCCCCGAGCAGGGGGTCGGGGCTACACCTTC. It is translated as CASSTNPRAGGRGYTF.